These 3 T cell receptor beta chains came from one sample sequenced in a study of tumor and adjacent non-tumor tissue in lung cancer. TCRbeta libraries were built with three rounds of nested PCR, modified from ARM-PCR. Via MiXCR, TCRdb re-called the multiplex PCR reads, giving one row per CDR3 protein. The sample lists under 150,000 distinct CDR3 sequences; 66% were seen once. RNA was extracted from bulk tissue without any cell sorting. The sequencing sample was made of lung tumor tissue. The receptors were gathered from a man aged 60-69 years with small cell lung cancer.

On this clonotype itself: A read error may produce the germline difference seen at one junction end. The CDR3 spells CTSSLVLLGTEAFF. The CDR3 DNA reads as TGTACCAGTAGCTTAGTATTGCTTGGCACTGAAGCTTTCTTT. The rearrangement links TRBV11-3 to TRBJ1-1; the D is unclear. The germline V gene encodes CDR1 SGHNT and CDR2 YENEEA. CDR3 size: 14 residues.

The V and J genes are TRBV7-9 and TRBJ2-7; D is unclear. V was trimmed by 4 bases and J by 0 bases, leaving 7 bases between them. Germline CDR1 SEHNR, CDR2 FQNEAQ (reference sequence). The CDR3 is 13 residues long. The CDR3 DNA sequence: TGTGCCAGCAGCTCGATTAGCTCCTACGAGCAGTACTTC. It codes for CASSSISSYEQYF.

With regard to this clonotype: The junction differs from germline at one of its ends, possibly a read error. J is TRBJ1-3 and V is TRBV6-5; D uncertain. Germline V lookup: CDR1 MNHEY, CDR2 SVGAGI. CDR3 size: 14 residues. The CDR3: CASRNMGTGNTIYF. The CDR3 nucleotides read TGTGCCAGCAGGAATATGGGCACTGGAAATACCATATATTTT.